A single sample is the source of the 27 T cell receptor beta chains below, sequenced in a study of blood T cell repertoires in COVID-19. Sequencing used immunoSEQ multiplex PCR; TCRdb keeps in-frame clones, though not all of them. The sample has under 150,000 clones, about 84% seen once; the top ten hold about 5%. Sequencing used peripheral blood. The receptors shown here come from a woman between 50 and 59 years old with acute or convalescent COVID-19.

CDR3 DNA sequence: TGCGCCAGCAGTCGAGGAAGCGGGGGGGGTAGCTCCTACAATGAGCAGTTCTTC. Its translation is CASSRGSGGGSSYNEQFF. The chain employs TRBV4-1 and TRBJ2-1, with 10 bases identical to TRBD2. V dropped 6 bases and J dropped 0; count of bases not matched to a gene: 11. The germline gives CDR1 MGHRA, CDR2 YSYEKL. CDR3 length equals 18 residues.

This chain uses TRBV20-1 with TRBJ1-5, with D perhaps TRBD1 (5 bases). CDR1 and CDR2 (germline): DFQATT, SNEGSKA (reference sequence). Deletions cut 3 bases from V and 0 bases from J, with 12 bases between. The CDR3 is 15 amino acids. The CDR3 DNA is TGCAGTGCTAGTGAGCAGGGTCATAGCAATCAGCCCCAGCATTTT. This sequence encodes CSASEQGHSNQPQHF.

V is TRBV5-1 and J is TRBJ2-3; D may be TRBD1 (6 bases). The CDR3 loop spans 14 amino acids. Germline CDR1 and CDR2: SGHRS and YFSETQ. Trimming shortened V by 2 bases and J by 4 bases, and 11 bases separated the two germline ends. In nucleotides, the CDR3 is TGCGCCAGCAGCTTCCTCGCAGGGGCAGATACGCAGTATTTT. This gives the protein CASSFLAGADTQYF.

CDR3 nucleotides: TGCAGCGTTACCGAGGGGGGCAATCAGCCCCAGCATTTT. Translating gives CSVTEGGNQPQHF. The chain carries TRBV29-1 and TRBJ1-5; tentative D call: TRBD1 (6 bases). The CDR3 spans 13 residues. With 5 bases removed from V and 2 bases from J, the gap between germline ends came to 10 bases. The germline V gene has CDR1 SQVTM and CDR2 ANQGSEA.

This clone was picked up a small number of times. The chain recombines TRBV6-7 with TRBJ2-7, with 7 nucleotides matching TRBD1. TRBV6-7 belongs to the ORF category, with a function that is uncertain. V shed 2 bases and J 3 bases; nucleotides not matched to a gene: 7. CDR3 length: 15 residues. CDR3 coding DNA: TGTGCCAGCAGTTACGGTGCAGGGGGTTACTACGAGCAGTACTTC. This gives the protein CASSYGAGGYYEQYF.

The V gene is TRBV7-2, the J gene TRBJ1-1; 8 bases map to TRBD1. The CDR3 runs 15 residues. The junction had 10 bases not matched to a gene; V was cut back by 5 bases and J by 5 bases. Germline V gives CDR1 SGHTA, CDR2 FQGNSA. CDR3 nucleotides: TGTGCCAGCAGCGTTAGGGCAGGGGGCATGACTGAAGCTTTCTTT. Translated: CASSVRAGGMTEAFF.

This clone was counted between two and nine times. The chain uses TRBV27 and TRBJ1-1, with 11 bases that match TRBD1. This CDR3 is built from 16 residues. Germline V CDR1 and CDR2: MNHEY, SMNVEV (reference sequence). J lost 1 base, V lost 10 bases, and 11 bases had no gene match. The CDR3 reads CATWRTGGFGNTEAFF. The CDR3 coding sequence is TGTGCCACCTGGAGGACAGGGGGCTTCGGGAACACTGAAGCTTTCTTT.

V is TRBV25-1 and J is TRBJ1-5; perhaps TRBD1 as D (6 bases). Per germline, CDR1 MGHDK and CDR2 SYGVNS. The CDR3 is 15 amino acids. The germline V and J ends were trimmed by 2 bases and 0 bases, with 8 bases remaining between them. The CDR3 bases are TGTGCCAGCAGTGAACAGGGGAATAGCAATCAGCCCCAGCATTTT. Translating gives CASSEQGNSNQPQHF.

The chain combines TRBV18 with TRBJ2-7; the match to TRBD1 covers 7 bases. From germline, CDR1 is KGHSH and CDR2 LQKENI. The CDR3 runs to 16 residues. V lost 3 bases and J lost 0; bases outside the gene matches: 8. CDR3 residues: CASSPVAGGGSYEQYF. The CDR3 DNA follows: TGTGCCAGCTCACCGGTAGCAGGGGGTGGCTCCTACGAGCAGTACTTC. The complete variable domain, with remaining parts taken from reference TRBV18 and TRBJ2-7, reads NAGVMQNPRHLVRRRGQEARLRCSPMKGHSHVYWYRQLPEEGLKFMVYLQKENIIDESGMPKERFSAEFPKEGPSILRIQQVVRGDSAAYFCASSPVAGGGSYEQYFGPGTRLTVT.

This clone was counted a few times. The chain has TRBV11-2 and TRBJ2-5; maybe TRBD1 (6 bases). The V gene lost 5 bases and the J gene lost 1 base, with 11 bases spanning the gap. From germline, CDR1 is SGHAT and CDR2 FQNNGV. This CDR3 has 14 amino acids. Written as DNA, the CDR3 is TGTGCCAGCAGCCCAGGGGCCCTCCAAGAGACCCAGTACTTC. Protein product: CASSPGALQETQYF.

DNA of the CDR3: TGTGCCAGCAGTTTGGGGCAGGCCAATCAGCCCCAGCATTTT. The encoded protein is CASSLGQANQPQHF. This sequence joins TRBV28 and TRBJ1-5, with a weak D call TRBD1 (5 bases). Trimming removed 3 bases from V and 3 bases from J, with 9 bases in between. The CDR3 spans 14 residues. Germline CDR1 is MDHEN and CDR2 is SYDVKM.

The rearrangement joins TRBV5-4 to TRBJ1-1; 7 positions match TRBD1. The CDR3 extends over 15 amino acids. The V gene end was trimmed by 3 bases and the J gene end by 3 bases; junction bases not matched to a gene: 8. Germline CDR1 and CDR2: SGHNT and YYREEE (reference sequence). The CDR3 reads CASSSKDRVDTEAFF. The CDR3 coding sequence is TGTGCCAGCAGCTCAAAAGACAGGGTAGACACTGAAGCTTTCTTT.

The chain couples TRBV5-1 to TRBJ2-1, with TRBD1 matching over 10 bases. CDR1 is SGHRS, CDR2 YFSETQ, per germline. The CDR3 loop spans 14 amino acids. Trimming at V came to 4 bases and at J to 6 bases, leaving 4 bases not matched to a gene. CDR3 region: CASSEGQGPNEQFF. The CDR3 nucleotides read TGCGCCAGCAGCGAGGGACAGGGGCCCAATGAGCAGTTCTTC.

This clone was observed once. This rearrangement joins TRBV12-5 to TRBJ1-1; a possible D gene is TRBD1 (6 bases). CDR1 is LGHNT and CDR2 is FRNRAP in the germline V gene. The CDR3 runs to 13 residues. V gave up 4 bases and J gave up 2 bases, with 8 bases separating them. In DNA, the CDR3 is TGTGCTAGTGGTTCGACAGGCAACACTGAAGCTTTCTTT. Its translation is CASGSTGNTEAFF. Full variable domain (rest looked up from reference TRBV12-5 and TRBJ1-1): DARVTQTPRHKVTEMGQEVTMRCQPILGHNTVFWYRQTMMQGLELLAYFRNRAPLDDSGMPKDRFSAEMPDATLATLKIQPSEPRDSAVYFCASGSTGNTEAFFGQGTRLTVV.

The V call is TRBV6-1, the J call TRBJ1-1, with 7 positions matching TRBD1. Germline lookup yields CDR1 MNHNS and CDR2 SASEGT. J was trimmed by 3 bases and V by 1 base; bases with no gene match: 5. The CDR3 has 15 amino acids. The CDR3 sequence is CASSEGQGGDTEAFF. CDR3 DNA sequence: TGTGCCAGCAGTGAAGGCCAGGGGGGTGACACTGAAGCTTTCTTT.

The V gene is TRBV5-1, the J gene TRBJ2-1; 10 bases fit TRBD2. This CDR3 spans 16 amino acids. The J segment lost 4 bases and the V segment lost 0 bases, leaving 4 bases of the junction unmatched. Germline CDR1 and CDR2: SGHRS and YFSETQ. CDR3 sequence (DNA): TGCGCCAGCAGCTTGGGACTTAGCGGGGGGTACAATGAGCAGTTCTTC. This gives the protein CASSLGLSGGYNEQFF. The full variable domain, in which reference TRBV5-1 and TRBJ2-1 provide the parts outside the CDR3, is KAGVTQTPRYLIKTRGQQVTLSCSPISGHRSVSWYQQTPGQGLQFLFEYFSETQRNKGNFPGRFSGRQFSNSRSEMNVSTLELGDSALYLCASSLGLSGGYNEQFFGPGTRLTVL.

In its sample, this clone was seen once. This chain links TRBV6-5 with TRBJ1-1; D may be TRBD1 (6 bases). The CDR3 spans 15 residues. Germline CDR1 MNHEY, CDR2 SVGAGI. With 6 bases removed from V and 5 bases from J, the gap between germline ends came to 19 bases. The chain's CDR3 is CASRLQRGHGTEAFF. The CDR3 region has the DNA TGTGCCAGCAGATTGCAGCGGGGACATGGAACTGAAGCTTTCTTT.

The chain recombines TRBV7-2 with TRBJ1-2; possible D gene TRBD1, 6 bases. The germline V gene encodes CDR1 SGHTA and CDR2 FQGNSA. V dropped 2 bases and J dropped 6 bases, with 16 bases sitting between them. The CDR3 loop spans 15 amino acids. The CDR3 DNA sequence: TGTGCCAGCAGCTTAACCCTGCAGGGGATCCATGGCTACACCTTC. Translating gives CASSLTLQGIHGYTF.

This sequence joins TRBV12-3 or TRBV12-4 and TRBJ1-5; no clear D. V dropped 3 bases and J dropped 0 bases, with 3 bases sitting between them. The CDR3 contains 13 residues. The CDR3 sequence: CASSFHSNQPQHF. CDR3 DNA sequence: TGTGCCAGCAGTTTCCATAGCAATCAGCCCCAGCATTTT.

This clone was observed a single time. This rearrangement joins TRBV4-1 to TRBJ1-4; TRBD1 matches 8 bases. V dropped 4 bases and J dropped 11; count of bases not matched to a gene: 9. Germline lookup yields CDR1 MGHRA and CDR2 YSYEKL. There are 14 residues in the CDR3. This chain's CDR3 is CASSRETGAGKLFF. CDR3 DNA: TGCGCCAGCAGCCGAGAGACAGGGGCGGGGAAACTGTTTTTT.

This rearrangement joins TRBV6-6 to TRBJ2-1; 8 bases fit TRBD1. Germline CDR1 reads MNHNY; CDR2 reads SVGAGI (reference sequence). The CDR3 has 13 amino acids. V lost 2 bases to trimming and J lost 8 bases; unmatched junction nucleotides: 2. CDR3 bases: TGTGCCAGCAGTTACGCAGGGGGCCATGAGCAGTTCTTC. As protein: CASSYAGGHEQFF.

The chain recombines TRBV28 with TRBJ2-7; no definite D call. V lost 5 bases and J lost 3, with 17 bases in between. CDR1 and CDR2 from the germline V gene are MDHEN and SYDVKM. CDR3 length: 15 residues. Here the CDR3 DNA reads TGTGCCAGCAGTCCACCCCCGAACTTCAACTACGAGCAGTACTTC. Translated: CASSPPPNFNYEQYF.

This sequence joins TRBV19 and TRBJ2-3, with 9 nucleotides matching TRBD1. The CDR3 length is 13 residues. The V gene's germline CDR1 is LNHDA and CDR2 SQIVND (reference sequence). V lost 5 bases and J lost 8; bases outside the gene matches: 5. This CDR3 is CASSAQGASTQYF. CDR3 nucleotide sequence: TGTGCCAGTAGTGCACAGGGGGCGAGTACGCAGTATTTT. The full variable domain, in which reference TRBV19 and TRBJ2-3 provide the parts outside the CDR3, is DGGITQSPKYLFRKEGQNVTLSCEQNLNHDAMYWYRQDPGQGLRLIYYSQIVNDFQKGDIAEGYSVSREKKESFPLTVTSAQKNPTAFYLCASSAQGASTQYFGPGTRLTVL.

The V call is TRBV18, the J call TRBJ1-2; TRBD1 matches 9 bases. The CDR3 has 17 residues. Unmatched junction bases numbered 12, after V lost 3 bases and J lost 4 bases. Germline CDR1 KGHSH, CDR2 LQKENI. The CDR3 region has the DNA TGTGCCAGCTCACCGTCTGGGGACAGGGTTCGCGCCTATGGCTACACCTTC. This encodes CASSPSGDRVRAYGYTF.

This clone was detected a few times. CDR3 coding DNA: TGCGCCAGCAGCCAGGCAGAAGGAAGTGGAAACACCATATATTTT. Encoded protein: CASSQAEGSGNTIYF. The chain recombines TRBV5-1 with TRBJ1-3; D call uncertain. CDR1 SGHRS and CDR2 YFSETQ come from the germline V gene. This CDR3 region has 15 residues. Trimming left V 4 bases short and J 3 bases short, with 14 bases between. Variable domain in full (rest from reference TRBV5-1 and TRBJ1-3): KAGVTQTPRYLIKTRGQQVTLSCSPISGHRSVSWYQQTPGQGLQFLFEYFSETQRNKGNFPGRFSGRQFSNSRSEMNVSTLELGDSALYLCASSQAEGSGNTIYFGEGSWLTVV.

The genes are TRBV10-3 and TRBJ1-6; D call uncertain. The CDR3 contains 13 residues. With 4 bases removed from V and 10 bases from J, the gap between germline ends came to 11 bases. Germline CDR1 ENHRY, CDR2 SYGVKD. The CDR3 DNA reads TGTGCCATCAGTGGCGCCGGAGGGTCACCCCTCCACTTT. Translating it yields CAISGAGGSPLHF.

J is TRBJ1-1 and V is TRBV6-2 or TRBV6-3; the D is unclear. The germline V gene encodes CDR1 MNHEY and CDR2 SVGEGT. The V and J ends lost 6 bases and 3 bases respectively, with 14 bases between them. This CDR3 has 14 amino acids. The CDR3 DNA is TGTGCCAGCAGCCCCTCTTTGGGAGACACTGAAGCTTTCTTT. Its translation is CASSPSLGDTEAFF.